A single sample gave rise to the 25 T cell receptor beta chains below, sequenced in a study of T cell responses to AZD1222 COVID-19 vaccine. This table comes from immunoSEQ multiplex PCR, and its TCRdb copy is limited to in-frame clones, with some not included. The sample lists 150,000 to 200,000 clones; about 90% were seen once. The sample consisted of peripheral blood, taken 28 days after the second AZD1222 dose. The receptors shown here come from an adult who received the AZD1222 COVID-19 vaccine.

The rearrangement links TRBV21-1 to TRBJ1-2; the table's D call, TRBD1, has no DNA check behind it. TRBV21-1 is described as a pseudogene. The CDR3 length is 15 residues. The DNA for the CDR3 is TGTGCCAGCAGCAATAGTGGCAGGGTAGGGGAAGGCTACACCTTC. This encodes CASSNSGRVGEGYTF.

This clone came up a few times. V and J are TRBV6-5 and TRBJ2-3, with 9 bases identical to TRBD2. Unmatched junction bases numbered 14, after V lost 5 bases and J lost 11 bases. CDR3 length: 15 amino acids. Germline loops: CDR1 MNHEY, CDR2 SVGAGI. CDR3 residues: CASSQTGTSPMGQYF. DNA for the CDR3: TGTGCCAGCAGTCAAACCGGGACTAGCCCCATGGGGCAGTATTTT.

This clone was counted a few times. The V gene is TRBV5-1, the J gene TRBJ1-3; 9 bases are shared with TRBD1. The J segment lost 2 bases and the V segment lost 0 bases, leaving 0 bases of the junction unmatched. This CDR3 comprises 15 residues. Germline-derived CDR1 and CDR2 are SGHRS and YFSETQ. The CDR3 is CASSLGDRAGNTIYF. The CDR3 region has the DNA TGCGCCAGCAGCTTGGGGGACAGGGCTGGAAACACCATATATTTT.

This clone was picked up one time. The chain has TRBV19 and TRBJ2-3; possible D gene TRBD1, 6 bases. V was trimmed by 4 bases and J by 0 bases, leaving 11 bases between them. CDR1 is LNHDA and CDR2 is SQIVND in the germline V gene (reference sequence). This CDR3 has 15 amino acids. The CDR3 reads CASSTRQASTDTQYF. In nucleotides, the CDR3 is TGTGCCAGTAGTACCAGACAGGCTAGCACAGATACGCAGTATTTT.

This clone was seen just once. This chain connects TRBV7-9 to TRBJ2-7; 9 nucleotides agree with TRBD2. The CDR3 is 16 residues long. Germline-derived CDR1 and CDR2 are SEHNR and FQNEAQ (reference sequence). J lost 6 bases, V lost 1 base, and 10 bases had no gene match. The CDR3 spells CASSLGSGQTSGEQYF. CDR3 DNA sequence: TGTGCCAGCAGCTTAGGGTCTGGTCAGACTAGCGGCGAGCAGTACTTC. Full variable domain (outside the CDR3, taken from reference TRBV7-9 and TRBJ2-7): DTGVSQNPRHKITKRGQNVTFRCDPISEHNRLYWYRQTLGQGPEFLTYFQNEAQLEKSRLLSDRFSAERPKGSFSTLEIQRTEQGDSAMYLCASSLGSGQTSGEQYFGPGTRLTVT.

The chain employs TRBV6-5 and TRBJ2-7; the D call may be TRBD1 or TRBD2 (5 bases each). The germline V gene has CDR1 MNHEY and CDR2 SVGAGI. The V end was cut by 2 bases, the J end by 0 bases, with 8 bases between. The CDR3 sequence is 14 residues long. In DNA, the CDR3 is TGTGCCAGCAGTTACGTCGGGGCCTCCTACGAGCAGTACTTC. Protein product: CASSYVGASYEQYF.

J is TRBJ1-3 and V is TRBV28, with D maybe TRBD1 (6 bases). The CDR3 extends over 14 amino acids. Trimming took off 6 bases at V and 4 bases at J, with 13 bases between the two ends. From germline, CDR1 is MDHEN and CDR2 SYDVKM. CDR3 amino acids: CASRTTGSGNTIYF. In DNA form, the CDR3 reads TGTGCCAGCAGGACTACAGGGTCGGGAAACACCATATATTTT.

V and J are TRBV5-4 and TRBJ2-5; 8 positions match TRBD1. V shed 4 bases and J 4 bases; nucleotides not matched to a gene: 9. The CDR3 runs to 15 residues. From germline, CDR1 is SGHNT and CDR2 YYREEE (reference sequence). CDR3 DNA: TGTGCCAGCAGCCCGCGAGACAGGGGCCTAGAGACCCAGTACTTC. Its translation is CASSPRDRGLETQYF.

For the CDR3, the DNA is TGTGCCAGCTCACTAGCGACAGCAGCCTCTGGAAACACCATATATTTT. This codes for CASSLATAASGNTIYF. The chain couples TRBV18 to TRBJ1-3, with a tentative D call TRBD1 (5 bases). The CDR3 extends over 16 amino acids. Trimming left V 4 bases short and J 0 bases short, with 13 bases between. Per the germline V gene, CDR1 is KGHSH and CDR2 is LQKENI.

This clone was recorded once. This chain links TRBV7-2 with TRBJ1-3; 8 bases map to TRBD1. V lost 2 bases and J lost 4; bases outside the gene matches: 4. Germline V gives CDR1 SGHTA, CDR2 FQGNSA. The CDR3 spans 15 residues. CDR3 in amino acids: CASSLQGAGGNTIYF. CDR3 coding DNA: TGTGCCAGCAGCTTACAGGGGGCAGGAGGAAACACCATATATTTT.

The chain carries TRBV19 and TRBJ1-4; TRBD1 matches at 7 bases. Per the germline V gene, CDR1 is LNHDA and CDR2 is SQIVND (reference sequence). The CDR3 covers 17 residues. V shed 3 bases, J shed 4 bases, and the junction held 11 bases outside the gene matches. CDR3 protein: CASSITLPGGGNEKLFF. The CDR3 DNA is TGTGCCAGTAGTATTACCCTCCCAGGGGGGGGTAATGAAAAACTGTTTTTT.

This sequence joins TRBV6-5 and TRBJ2-3; TRBD2 agrees at 10 bases. J was trimmed by 2 bases and V by 2 bases; bases with no gene match: 4. The CDR3 contains 16 residues. The germline gives CDR1 MNHEY, CDR2 SVGAGI. The CDR3 protein is CASSYQAGGVTDTQYF. Here the CDR3 DNA reads TGTGCCAGCAGTTACCAAGCGGGAGGGGTCACAGATACGCAGTATTTT.

This clone was seen only once. J is TRBJ2-1 and V is TRBV5-4, with D maybe TRBD2 (6 bases). Germline V lookup: CDR1 SGHNT, CDR2 YYREEE (reference sequence). CDR3 length: 14 residues. Trimming cost V 4 bases and J 8 bases, with 16 bases left between them. CDR3 protein: CASSQPLAEYEQFF. CDR3 DNA sequence: TGTGCCAGCAGCCAACCACTAGCTGAGTATGAGCAGTTCTTC.

V usage is TRBV7-3 and J usage is TRBJ2-1, with 14 bases fitting TRBD2. The CDR3 is made up of 17 amino acids. Unmatched junction bases numbered 4, after V lost 4 bases and J lost 2 bases. Germline V lookup: CDR1 SGHTA, CDR2 FQGTGA. CDR3 nucleotide sequence: TGTGCCAGCAGCTCCGGGGGACTAGCGGGAGCCTACAATGAGCAGTTCTTC. This encodes CASSSGGLAGAYNEQFF.

The sample holds one count of this clone. The chain has TRBV12-3 or TRBV12-4 and TRBJ1-4; D uncertain. V lost 6 bases and J 12 bases, leaving 14 bases between the germline ends. The CDR3 runs 12 residues. CDR3 DNA: TGTGCCAGCAGCCCGGGCCGAAAGGAACTGTTTTTT. Translating gives CASSPGRKELFF.

This clone was counted a few times. This chain connects TRBV4-3 to TRBJ2-3; 8 nucleotides match TRBD1. J gave up 4 bases and V 4 bases, and 4 bases lay outside the gene matches. The CDR3 has 14 amino acids. Looked up from germline, CDR1 is LGHNA and CDR2 is YSLEER. The CDR3 reads CASSPGQGPDTQYF. As DNA, the CDR3 is TGCGCCAGCAGCCCCGGACAGGGCCCAGATACGCAGTATTTT.

The chain combines TRBV19 with TRBJ2-1, with D possibly being TRBD2 (6 bases). There are 14 residues in the CDR3. Germline values: CDR1 LNHDA, CDR2 SQIVND (reference sequence). The V end lost 4 bases, the J end lost 5 bases, and 12 bases lay between the germline ends. The CDR3 loop reads CASSTRWTNNEQFF. The CDR3 nucleotides are TGTGCCAGTAGTACTCGATGGACTAACAATGAGCAGTTCTTC.

V and J are TRBV27 and TRBJ2-3; TRBD2 might be the D (6 bases). Looked up from germline, CDR1 is MNHEY and CDR2 is SMNVEV (reference sequence). CDR3 length: 16 residues. Trimming shortened V by 5 bases and J by 4 bases, and 19 bases separated the two germline ends. CDR3 residues: CASSPPGRPGADTQYF. The CDR3 nucleotides are TGTGCCAGCAGTCCGCCTGGGCGACCGGGGGCAGATACGCAGTATTTT.

The chain recombines TRBV30 with TRBJ1-5, with 10 positions matching TRBD1. Germline CDR1 reads GTSNPN; CDR2 reads SVGIG (reference sequence). J gave up 2 bases and V 2 bases, and 12 bases lay outside the gene matches. This CDR3 has 18 amino acids. CDR3: CAWSTDRGTRIRNQPQHF. The CDR3 DNA is TGTGCCTGGAGTACGGACAGGGGGACTCGGATACGCAATCAGCCCCAGCATTTT. Full variable domain (rest looked up from reference TRBV30 and TRBJ1-5): SQTIHQWPATLVQPVGSPLSLECTVEGTSNPNLYWYRQAAGRGLQLLFYSVGIGQISSEVPQNLSASRPQDRQFILSSKKLLLSDSGFYLCAWSTDRGTRIRNQPQHFGDGTRLSIL.

In its sample, this clone was seen once. The J gene is TRBJ2-4, the V gene TRBV10-2; D perhaps matches TRBD1 (5 bases). V gave up 8 bases and J gave up 1 base, with 24 bases separating them. The CDR3 is 18 amino acids. Germline loops: CDR1 WSHSY, CDR2 SAAADI. CDR3 in DNA: TGCGCCAGCGGGGATCTTCTACAGGCTTCTGTCGCCAAAAACATTCAGTACTTC. Amino acids: CASGDLLQASVAKNIQYF.

The V gene is TRBV7-9, the J gene TRBJ1-1; TRBD1 matches 8 bases. The CDR3 has 13 residues. The germline V gene encodes CDR1 SEHNR and CDR2 FQNEAQ (reference sequence). Trimming cost V 6 bases and J 3 bases; bases outside gene matches: 3. The CDR3 DNA is TGTGCCAGCAGGCCGACAGGGGACACTGAAGCTTTCTTT. It translates to CASRPTGDTEAFF.

This clone was detected a few times. The V and J genes are TRBV4-1 and TRBJ2-1, with 9 bases matching TRBD2. The germline gives CDR1 MGHRA, CDR2 YSYEKL. The CDR3 sequence is 15 residues long. The V and J ends lost 1 base and 5 bases, in that order; junction bases with no gene match: 3. The CDR3 region has the DNA TGCGCCAGCAGCCAAGGCCCTAGCGGGGACAATGAGCAGTTCTTC. It translates to CASSQGPSGDNEQFF.

A word on this clone: This same CDR3 is encoded by further DNA sequences in the sample. J is TRBJ1-5 and V is TRBV18; D unresolved. The V end was cut by 3 bases, the J end by 5 bases, with 8 bases between. Germline V gene lookup returns CDR1 KGHSH and CDR2 LQKENI. This CDR3 comprises 13 residues. CDR3 region: CASSPGRDQPQHF. CDR3 sequence (DNA): TGTGCCAGCTCACCGGGCAGAGATCAGCCCCAGCATTTT.

CDR3 protein: CASRGSGGTPLHF. Here the CDR3 DNA reads TGTGCCAGCAGGGGGTCCGGGGGGACACCCCTCCACTTT. The chain carries TRBV6-5 and TRBJ1-6; the D gene is possibly TRBD1 (5 bases). From germline, CDR1 is MNHEY and CDR2 SVGAGI. The CDR3 sequence is 13 residues long. V gave up 6 bases and J gave up 11 bases, with 14 bases separating them.

The V call is TRBV7-2, the J call TRBJ2-1; D remains ambiguous. This CDR3 is 13 amino acids long. The ends were cut back, 5 bases at V and 10 bases at J, with 15 bases in the middle. Germline loops: CDR1 SGHTA, CDR2 FQGNSA. CDR3 protein: CASSPRIAYEQFF. CDR3 DNA sequence: TGTGCCAGCAGCCCCAGAATCGCGTACGAGCAGTTCTTC.